This T cell receptor beta chain came from a study of blood T cell repertoires in COVID-19. Turning to the study itself: Whether acute or convalescent, the COVID-19 samples came from the United States, Italy and Spain. Sources were T cells, B-cell-depleted T cells, or PBMCs; the material itself was cDNA or gDNA.

In the authors' workflow: Quantification of nucleated cells was approximated via reference gene primer amplification. TCRdb's table, derived via immunoSEQ multiplex PCR, lists solely in-frame clones and lacks some. V and J calls and clone size follow that table, whereas D and trimming were derived from the DNA. The sample has about 190,000 clones, 70% to 85% seen once. The sequence derives from a woman under 40 who had recovered from COVID-19. Sequenced sample: PBMCs or T cells enriched from blood (not recorded which).

The CDR3 loop reads CAWNLPGLAVNEQFF. Here the CDR3 DNA reads TGTGCCTGGAACCTTCCGGGACTAGCGGTTAATGAGCAGTTCTTC. V usage is TRBV30 and J usage is TRBJ2-1; 11 bases map to TRBD2. The CDR3 has 15 amino acids. Germline V CDR1 and CDR2: GTSNPN, SVGIG (reference sequence). The trim removed 4 bases at V and 7 bases at J, leaving 9 bases unmatched. Filled out from reference TRBV30 and TRBJ2-1, the complete variable domain reads SQTIHQWPATLVQPVGSPLSLECTVEGTSNPNLYWYRQAAGRGLQLLFYSVGIGQISSEVPQNLSASRPQDRQFILSSKKLLLSDSGFYLCAWNLPGLAVNEQFFGPGTRLTVL.